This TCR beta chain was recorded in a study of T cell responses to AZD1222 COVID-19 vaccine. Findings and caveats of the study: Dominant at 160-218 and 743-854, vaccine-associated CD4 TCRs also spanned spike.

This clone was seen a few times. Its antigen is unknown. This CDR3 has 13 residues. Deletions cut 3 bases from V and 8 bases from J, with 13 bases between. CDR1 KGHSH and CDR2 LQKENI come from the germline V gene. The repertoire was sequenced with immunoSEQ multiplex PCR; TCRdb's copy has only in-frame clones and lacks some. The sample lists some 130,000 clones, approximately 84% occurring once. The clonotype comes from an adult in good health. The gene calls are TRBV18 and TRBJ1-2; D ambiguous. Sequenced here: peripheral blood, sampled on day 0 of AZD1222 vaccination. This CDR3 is CASSPGRVQGYTF. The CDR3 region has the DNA TGTGCCAGCTCACCGGGAAGGGTCCAGGGCTACACCTTC.